Presented here are 2 T cell receptor beta chains from one specimen sequenced in a study of glioma-infiltrating T cells. Using RNA template, CDR3s of TCR alpha and beta were amplified with iRepertoire arm-PCR. MiXCR, run by TCRdb on the multiplex PCR reads, gives a single entry per CDR3 protein. The sample carries around 150,000 distinct CDR3 sequences, more than 35% recorded once. The sequenced material came from glioma tissue, nonneoplastic brain tissue, or PBMCs (not recorded which). The receptors here all came from a human donor with low-grade glioma or glioblastoma, undergoing nonglioma brain surgery, or in good health (not recorded which).

The rearrangement joins TRBV6-6 to TRBJ2-6; D unresolved. V dropped 5 bases and J dropped 2 bases, with 13 bases sitting between them. Germline CDR1 and CDR2: MNHNY and SVGAGI (reference sequence). CDR3 length: 16 residues. CDR3 loop: CASSPPQRTGANVLTF. CDR3 coding DNA: TGTGCCAGCAGTCCCCCACAGCGAACTGGGGCCAACGTCCTGACTTTC.

The chain employs TRBV7-6 and TRBJ2-3; D not certain. The CDR3 is 13 amino acids. Germline-derived CDR1 and CDR2 are SGHVS and FNYEAQ. V lost 1 base and J 2 bases, leaving 4 bases between the germline ends. This CDR3 reads CASSLDVTDTQYF. The DNA of the CDR3 is TGTGCCAGCAGCTTAGATGTCACAGATACGCAGTATTTT.